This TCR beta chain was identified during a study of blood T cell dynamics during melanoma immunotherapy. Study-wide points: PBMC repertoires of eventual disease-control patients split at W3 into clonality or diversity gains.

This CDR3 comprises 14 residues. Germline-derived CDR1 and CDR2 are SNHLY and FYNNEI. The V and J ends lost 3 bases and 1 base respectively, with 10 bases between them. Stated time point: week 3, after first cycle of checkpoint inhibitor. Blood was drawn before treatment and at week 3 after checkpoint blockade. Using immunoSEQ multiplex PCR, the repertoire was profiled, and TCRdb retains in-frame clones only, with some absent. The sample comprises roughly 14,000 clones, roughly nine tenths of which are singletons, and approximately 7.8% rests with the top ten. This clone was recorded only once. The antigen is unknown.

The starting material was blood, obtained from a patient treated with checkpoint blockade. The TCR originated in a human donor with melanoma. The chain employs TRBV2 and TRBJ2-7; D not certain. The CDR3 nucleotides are TGTGCCAGCAGTGAGTCGAAGAGGTCCTACGAGCAGTACTTC. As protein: CASSESKRSYEQYF.